This entry concerns a single T cell receptor beta chain. This record belongs to a study of blood T cell repertoires in COVID-19. About the study: The analysed material was cDNA or gDNA that came from T cells, B-cell-depleted T cells, or PBMCs.

Original analysis: Amplified reference gene primers provided the basis for estimating nucleated cell counts. TCRdb keeps only in-frame clones here, not all; method: immunoSEQ multiplex PCR. V and J calls and clone size are given by that table; D and trimming were obtained from the DNA. The sample consists of some 150,000 clones, roughly nine tenths of them appearing once. V gave up 0 bases and J gave up 8 bases; unmatched junction bases: 6. The germline gives CDR1 SGDLS, CDR2 YYNGEE. This CDR3 spans 14 amino acids. V and J are TRBV9 and TRBJ1-2; 8 bases are a match to TRBD1. This receptor was obtained from a human donor in a cohort sampled during active COVID-19. Sequencing was carried out using peripheral blood. This chain's CDR3 is CASSVGTGWEGYTF. The DNA of the CDR3 is TGTGCCAGCAGCGTAGGGACAGGGTGGGAGGGCTACACCTTC.